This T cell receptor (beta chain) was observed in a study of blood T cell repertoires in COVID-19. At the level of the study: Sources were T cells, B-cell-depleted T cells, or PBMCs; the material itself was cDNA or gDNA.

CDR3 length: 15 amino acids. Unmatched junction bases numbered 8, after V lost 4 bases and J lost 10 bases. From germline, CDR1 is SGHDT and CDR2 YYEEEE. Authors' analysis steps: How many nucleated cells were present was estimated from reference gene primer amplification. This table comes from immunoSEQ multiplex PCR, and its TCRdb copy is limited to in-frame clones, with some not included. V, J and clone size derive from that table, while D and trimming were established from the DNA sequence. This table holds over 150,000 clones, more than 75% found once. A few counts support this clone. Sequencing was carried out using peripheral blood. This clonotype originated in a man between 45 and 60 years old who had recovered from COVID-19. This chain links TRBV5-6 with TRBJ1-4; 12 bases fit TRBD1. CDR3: CASSGSGTGGGKLFF. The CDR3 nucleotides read TGTGCCAGCAGCGGGTCGGGGACAGGGGGCGGAAAACTGTTTTTT.